This T cell receptor beta chain was identified during a study of blood T cells in healthy people across ages. General study findings and limits: Observed TCR beta diversity per million T cells went down as age went up. This fall followed a roughly linear course with age. Long-lived and aged donors differed, with more naive CD4+ cells and higher diversity in the long-lived. Unsorted PBMCs blocked a conclusive comparison of naive and antigen-experienced cells.

This CDR3 spans 15 amino acids. Losses at the gene ends were 1 base for V and 2 bases for J; bases not matched to a gene: 3. The germline gives CDR1 LNHNV, CDR2 YYDKDF (reference sequence). This clonotype has a handful of counts. No antigen is known for it. The second PCR ran roughly 6 to 11 cycles with a sample-barcoded 5' primer and J-beta primers. Sequencing yielded, for each sample, at least 2.5 million paired-end reads carrying CDR3. A single record per CDR3 protein comes from TCRdb applying MiXCR to the 5' RACE reads. The repertoire consists of just over 1 million distinct CDR3 sequences, with around 45% occurring once and the leading ten covering 18%.

The sequenced material came from blood. The TCR was taken from a woman between 55 and 75 years old in good health. This chain connects TRBV15 to TRBJ2-7; 9 bases match TRBD1. The CDR3 loop reads CATSRVQGAPYEQYF. The CDR3 DNA sequence: TGTGCCACCAGCAGAGTACAGGGGGCCCCCTACGAGCAGTACTTC.